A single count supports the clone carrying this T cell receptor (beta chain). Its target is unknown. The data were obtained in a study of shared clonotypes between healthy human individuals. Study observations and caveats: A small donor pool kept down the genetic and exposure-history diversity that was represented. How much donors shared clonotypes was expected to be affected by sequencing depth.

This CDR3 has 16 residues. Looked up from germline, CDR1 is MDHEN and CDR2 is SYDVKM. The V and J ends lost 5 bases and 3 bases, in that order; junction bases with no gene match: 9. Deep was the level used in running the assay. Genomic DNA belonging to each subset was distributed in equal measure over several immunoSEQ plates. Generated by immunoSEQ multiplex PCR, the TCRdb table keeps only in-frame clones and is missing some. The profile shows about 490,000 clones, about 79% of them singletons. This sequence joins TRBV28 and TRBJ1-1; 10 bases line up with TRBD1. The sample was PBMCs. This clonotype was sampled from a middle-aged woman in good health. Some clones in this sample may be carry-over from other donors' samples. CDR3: CASSGTGTGADTEAFF. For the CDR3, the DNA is TGTGCCAGCAGTGGGACCGGGACAGGGGCGGACACTGAAGCTTTCTTT.